Given below is one TCR beta chain in context. Its specificity is unknown. Sequenced by immunoSEQ multiplex PCR; TCRdb stores in-frame clones only, minus some. The repertoire has roughly 6,700 clones, around 83% of them found once; the top ten carry roughly a third. These data are taken from a study of blood T cell dynamics during melanoma immunotherapy. Overall study results and limits: The study could not tell melanoma-specific clones from general immune activation.

Time point in this sample: week 3, after first cycle of checkpoint inhibitor. Blood was drawn before treatment and at week 3 after checkpoint blockade. Patients had no prior systemic cancer treatment, immunosuppressants or other active cancers. V shed 3 bases and J shed 4 bases, with 10 bases lying between them. Germline assignment: CDR1 SGHDT and CDR2 YYEEEE. CDR3 length: 13 residues. The origin of this receptor is a human donor with melanoma. Some clones in this sample may be carry-over from other donors' samples. This chain joins TRBV5-6 and TRBJ1-2; D call uncertain. Sequenced here: blood, sampled from a patient treated with checkpoint blockade. CDR3 nucleotides: TGTGCCAGCAGCTCGGTTGAAGTCTATGGCTACACCTTC. The encoded protein is CASSSVEVYGYTF.